These 24 T cell receptor beta chains were all obtained from the same sample, sequenced in a study of T cells in Graves' hyperthyroidism and ophthalmopathy. RNA transcripts provided the source from which TCR beta CDR3 regions were amplified. First-round RT-PCR of the TCR CDR3 relied on the HTBI primer set. TCRdb passed the multiplex PCR reads through MiXCR, listing each CDR3 protein once. The table has 500,000 to 650,000 distinct CDR3 sequences, roughly 14% seen once. The material sequenced was blood. The receptors shown here come from a woman in her fifties or sixties with Graves' ophthalmopathy.

This clonotype was counted many times. V usage is TRBV28 and J usage is TRBJ2-5; TRBD2 is a possible D gene (7 bases). Germline lookup yields CDR1 MDHEN and CDR2 SYDVKM. The CDR3 is 16 residues long. The V and J ends lost 5 bases and 3 bases respectively, with 19 bases between them. The CDR3 reads CASSEDRGAVEETQYF. The CDR3 nucleotides are TGTGCCAGCAGTGAGGATCGGGGGGCAGTAGAAGAGACCCAGTACTTC.

This clonotype was seen many times. The J gene is TRBJ2-5, the V gene TRBV27; the D gene is possibly TRBD1 (5 bases). Germline V gene data show CDR1 as MNHEY and CDR2 as SMNVEV (reference sequence). V was pared by 7 bases and J by 6 bases, with 12 bases between. The CDR3 totals 12 residues. The CDR3 region is CASTDSRKTQYF. For the CDR3, the DNA is TGTGCCAGCACCGACAGTAGGAAGACCCAGTACTTC.

CDR3: CAWTSFEQTSYEQYF. The CDR3 region has the DNA TGTGCCTGGACTTCCTTCGAACAGACCAGCTACGAGCAGTACTTC. The chain joins TRBV30 to TRBJ2-7; D unresolved. In germline, CDR1 is GTSNPN, CDR2 SVGIG (reference sequence). The germline V and J ends were trimmed by 4 bases and 3 bases, with 19 bases remaining between them. There are 15 residues in the CDR3.

This clonotype was counted many times. V is TRBV7-9 and J is TRBJ2-3; weak D call: TRBD2 (6 bases). CDR1 is SEHNR, CDR2 FQNEAQ, per germline (reference sequence). The ends were cut back, 2 bases at V and 1 base at J, with 10 bases in the middle. This CDR3 spans 15 amino acids. The CDR3, as DNA: TGTGCCAGCAGCTTAAGACTAGAGGGCACAGATACGCAGTATTTT. This codes for CASSLRLEGTDTQYF.

CDR3 sequence: CATTRRHAGELFF. The CDR3 DNA reads as TGTGCCACCACCCGGCGTCATGCCGGGGAGCTGTTTTTT. The rearrangement uses TRBV19 and TRBJ2-2; D gene ambiguous. The germline CDR1 and CDR2 sequences are LNHDA and SQIVND (reference sequence). This CDR3 region has 13 residues. V lost 10 bases, J lost 6 bases, and 15 bases lay in between. Variable domain in full (rest from reference TRBV19 and TRBJ2-2): DGGITQSPKYLFRKEGQNVTLSCEQNLNHDAMYWYRQDPGQGLRLIYYSQIVNDFQKGDIAEGYSVSREKKESFPLTVTSAQKNPTAFYLCATTRRHAGELFFGEGSRLTVL.

A note on this clonotype: A much larger clone differs by one base, so this may be a read error. This rearrangement joins TRBV28 to TRBJ2-2, with D perhaps matching TRBD1 (6 bases). There are 14 residues in the CDR3. In germline, CDR1 is MDHEN, CDR2 SYDVKM. DNA for the CDR3: TGTGCCAGCCTGAACGGACAGAACACCGGGGAGCTGCTTTTT. Amino acids: CASLNGQNTGELLF.

This clonotype was seen at least ten times. The chain is built from TRBV12-3 or TRBV12-4 and TRBJ2-1, with D perhaps assigned TRBD1 or TRBD2 (5 bases each). This CDR3 is built from 15 residues. V was pared by 4 bases and J by 6 bases, with 16 bases between. The CDR3 DNA sequence: TGTGCCAGCAGTTCCCGGGGCAGCCAATTCAATGAGCAGTTCTTC. Translating gives CASSSRGSQFNEQFF.

CDR3 residues: CASSLQDRGVETQYF. In nucleotides, the CDR3 is TGTGCCAGCAGTTTACAAGACAGGGGAGTGGAGACCCAGTACTTC. This chain joins TRBV28 and TRBJ2-5; 8 bases agree with TRBD1. V lost 2 bases to trimming and J lost 5 bases; unmatched junction nucleotides: 7. The CDR3 length is 15 residues. The V gene's germline CDR1 is MDHEN and CDR2 SYDVKM.

With regard to this clonotype: One junction end disagrees with the germline gene, perhaps due to a read error. V gene TRBV12-3 or TRBV12-4 combines with J gene TRBJ1-2; no clear D gene. CDR3 size: 13 residues. The CDR3 is CASSFRRGYGHTF. CDR3 in DNA: TGTGCCAGCAGTTTCCGCCGTGGCTATGGCCACACCTTC.

Many counts were recorded for this clonotype. The V gene is TRBV12-3 or TRBV12-4, the J gene TRBJ1-5; 9 bases agree with TRBD1. V lost 5 bases to trimming and J lost 2 bases; unmatched junction nucleotides: 10. The length of the CDR3 is 17 residues. DNA for the CDR3: TGTGCCAGCAGTCAAAACCCCCGGGACAGGGGCAATCAGCCCCAGCATTTT. Translating it yields CASSQNPRDRGNQPQHF.

The CDR3 loop reads CASSEWQGGPMDEQYF. Written as DNA, the CDR3 is TGTGCCAGCAGCGAATGGCAGGGGGGGCCGATGGACGAGCAGTACTTC. This chain links TRBV7-3 with TRBJ2-7; D may be TRBD1 or TRBD2 (7 bases each). The CDR3 covers 16 residues. Between the trimmed V and J ends, which lost 5 bases and 5 bases, there was a span of 22 bases. Germline V gives CDR1 SGHTA, CDR2 FQGTGA.

This clonotype was observed a handful of times. This sequence joins TRBV12-3 or TRBV12-4 and TRBJ2-7; 7 nucleotides agree with TRBD2. CDR3 length: 16 residues. Trimming removed 5 bases from V and 0 bases from J; junction bases left unmatched: 10. Here the CDR3 reads CASSTRRLAASYEQYF. The DNA for the CDR3 is TGTGCCAGCAGTACCCGTCGACTAGCAGCCTCCTACGAGCAGTACTTC.

Many counts were recorded for this clonotype. The J gene is TRBJ1-1, the V gene TRBV6-5; tentative D call: TRBD1 (6 bases). V gave up 3 bases and J gave up 3 bases, with 11 bases separating them. Germline assignment: CDR1 MNHEY and CDR2 SVGAGI. This CDR3 comprises 14 residues. CDR3 protein: CASSYRGGDTEAFF. Written as DNA, the CDR3 is TGTGCCAGCAGTTATCGAGGGGGGGACACTGAAGCTTTCTTT.

This clonotype was recorded at least ten times. The gene calls are TRBV7-2 and TRBJ2-3; D is perhaps TRBD1 or TRBD2 (5 bases each). This CDR3 has 15 residues. Per germline, CDR1 SGHTA and CDR2 FQGNSA. V dropped 3 bases and J dropped 3 bases, with 13 bases sitting between them. The DNA of the CDR3 is TGTGCCAGCAGCTTTTCAGGGAGTTTGACAGATACGCAGTATTTT. Its protein is CASSFSGSLTDTQYF.

This clonotype was detected ten times or more. Here the CDR3 DNA reads TGTGCCAGCAGTTACCTTAGAGTGACGCCCTACGAGCAGTACTTC. As protein: CASSYLRVTPYEQYF. The chain joins TRBV6-2 or TRBV6-3 to TRBJ2-7, with unresolved D. Germline CDR1 MNHEY, CDR2 SVGEGT. CDR3 length equals 15 residues. V gave up 2 bases and J gave up 2 bases, with 13 bases separating them.

The table lists this clonotype with many counts. This chain uses TRBV12-3 or TRBV12-4 with TRBJ2-1; 15 bases agree with TRBD2. The CDR3 extends over 15 amino acids. The J segment lost 12 bases and the V segment lost 3 bases, leaving 6 bases of the junction unmatched. Here the CDR3 reads CASSFRTSGRALQFF. The CDR3 DNA sequence: TGTGCCAGCAGTTTCCGGACTAGCGGGAGGGCATTGCAGTTCTTC.

This clonotype has at least ten counts. The chain is built from TRBV7-6 and TRBJ2-1, with TRBD2 identical over 10 bases. The CDR3 runs 15 residues. Germline assignment: CDR1 SGHVS and CDR2 FNYEAQ. Trimming took 5 bases from V and 9 from J; bases not matched to a gene: 10. CDR3 in DNA: TGTGCCAGCAGCGCTACTAGCGGGACTCTACCTGAGCAGTTCTTC. It encodes CASSATSGTLPEQFF.

This clonotype was seen only a few times. The rearrangement joins TRBV27 to TRBJ1-1; the D is unclear. Trimming took 8 bases from V and 2 from J, leaving 12 bases between them. This CDR3 spans 13 amino acids. Germline V lookup: CDR1 MNHEY, CDR2 SMNVEV (reference sequence). CDR3 protein: CASGLGVNTEAFF. CDR3 coding DNA: TGTGCCAGCGGGTTGGGTGTAAACACTGAAGCTTTCTTT.

This clonotype was observed many times. The chain employs TRBV6-2 or TRBV6-3 and TRBJ2-1; D remains unclear. Between the trimmed V and J ends, which lost 0 bases and 9 bases, there was a span of 6 bases. Germline loops: CDR1 MNHEY, CDR2 SVGEGT. The CDR3 length is 12 residues. The DNA of the CDR3 is TGTGCCAGCAGTTACTCCCTGATTGAGCAGTTCTTC. Translated, it gives CASSYSLIEQFF.

The rearrangement links TRBV10-3 to TRBJ2-2; D is perhaps TRBD1 (6 bases). V dropped 3 bases and J dropped 6 bases, with 8 bases sitting between them. Germline-derived CDR1 and CDR2 are ENHRY and SYGVKD. The CDR3 contains 13 residues. This CDR3 reads CAISDRGSGELFF. Written as DNA, the CDR3 is TGTGCCATCAGTGACAGGGGATCCGGGGAGCTGTTTTTT.

This clonotype has a count of ten or more. The chain recombines TRBV18 with TRBJ1-3; D not resolved. This CDR3 is 15 amino acids long. V was trimmed by 3 bases and J by 0 bases, leaving 9 bases between them. Germline lookup yields CDR1 KGHSH and CDR2 LQKENI. DNA of the CDR3: TGTGCCAGCTCACCCTCACAGAGCTCTGGAAACACCATATATTTT. Encoded protein: CASSPSQSSGNTIYF.

V is TRBV11-1 and J is TRBJ1-1, with D maybe TRBD1 (5 bases). The CDR3 is 15 residues long. With 5 bases removed from V and 1 base from J, the gap between germline ends came to 14 bases. CDR1 is SGHAT and CDR2 is FQDESV in the germline V gene (reference sequence). CDR3 nucleotides: TGTGCCAGCAGCGGGGTCAGGGACGGGAACACTGAAGCTTTCTTT. It yields the protein CASSGVRDGNTEAFF.

This clonotype was seen many times. The chain recombines TRBV9 with TRBJ2-1; 8 bases line up with TRBD2. This CDR3 spans 17 amino acids. Germline V CDR1 and CDR2: SGDLS, YYNGEE. V was clipped by 0 bases and J by 0 bases; unmatched bases: 5. In nucleotides, the CDR3 is TGTGCCAGCAGCGTAGTTGGCGGGAGGCGCTCCTACAATGAGCAGTTCTTC. It specifies CASSVVGGRRSYNEQFF.

This clonotype showed up just a few times. The chain carries TRBV4-3 and TRBJ1-6; 8 bases fit TRBD1. Unmatched junction bases numbered 22, after V lost 0 bases and J lost 3 bases. The germline V gene encodes CDR1 LGHNA and CDR2 YSLEER. This CDR3 comprises 23 residues. Here the CDR3 reads CASSQDINPTGDSIRFYNSPLHF. The CDR3 nucleotides read TGCGCCAGCAGCCAAGATATAAACCCGACAGGGGATTCTATACGGTTCTATAATTCACCCCTCCACTTT.